Detailed here is one TCR beta chain. Its specific antigen is unknown. The input lacks base qualities; no much larger clone sits a single base away. The cohort consisted of 650 to 700 healthy bone marrow donors. At the time of sampling, every cohort member was nominally healthy, though immune exposures that went unrecorded were likely present. The donor was CMV seronegative and belonged to the group of over 300 seronegative cohort members. A peripheral blood sample was provided by each donor, and peripheral blood mononuclear cells were used for TCR beta sequencing. The Qiagen DNeasy Blood Extraction Kit was used to extract genomic DNA from the blood cell samples. The entry originates in a study of cytomegalovirus exposure and HLA in healthy donors (TCRdb year 2017). At the level of the whole study: An earlier analysis of approximately 640 of the donors reported approximately 290 Gb of sequence data and around 120 million unique TCR beta sequences from 150 million to 200 million T cells. Typing coverage differed by locus: A, B, C, DRB1 and DQB1 were typed in roughly 620-630 donors, DQA1 in roughly 500, DPA1 in approximately 600, and DPB1 in 450 to 480. The study combined high-throughput TCR immunosequencing, statistical association of individual TCRs with disease status, and machine learning to predict cytomegalovirus infection status. To study patterns of TCR occurrence, a later analysis re-analyzed previously published TCR beta repertoires from several hundred donors and added high-resolution HLA genotyping. Rather than drawing on any new phenotypic data, the later analysis identified candidate immune exposures from TCR beta sequences and the way those sequences occurred across donors. All discovery cohort repertoires had been generated on a single sequencing platform. The T cell repertoires of 550 to 850 subjects were profiled by immunosequencing and related to cytomegalovirus serostatus. Of the roughly 420 genotyped donors, 65% to 90% were placed in the genetic ancestry cluster associated with self-reported Caucasian donors. Donor age, sex, ethnicity and CMV serostatus were compiled alongside the repertoire data. A later genetic analysis took genome-wide SNP genotypes for about 55% of the roughly 700 donors and used that subset as a discovery cohort. The study aimed to test whether signatures of past pathogen exposure could be identified by cataloging public T cell receptors. Among some 400 genotyped donors of the cohort, an average of roughly 230,000 unique TCR beta nucleotide sequences was sequenced per donor, of which about 19% were non-productive. Roughly 300 gigabases of sequencing data and approximately 91 million unique TCR sequences made up an early release that covered several hundred HLA-typed donors. In addition to the first cohort of approximately 670 subjects, a separate validation cohort of around 110 different subjects was used. Several DR-DQ haplotypes were handled as single units for association and clustering, since linkage in the cohort was strong. An earlier analysis of some 500 of the donors applied high-throughput TCR beta sequencing to assess whether each TCR beta V gene segment acted as functional or pseudogenic. Both class I and class II loci were covered by HLA typing, at four-digit resolution.

The library was prepared using the immunoSEQ multiplex PCR assay. For the multiplex PCR, a mixture combining 60 forward primers for TCR Vbeta segments and 13 reverse primers for TCR Jbeta segments was used. Amplification of the CDR3 region of rearranged TCR beta genes was performed with a multiplex PCR assay on genomic DNA. Amplified TCR beta libraries were sequenced as 87-base-pair reads on the Illumina HiSeq System. As for the original processing: In a later analysis, some 80 million unique TCR beta chains were counted across the approximately 620 repertoires, and around 11 million of these chains were shared by at least two donors. A nearest-neighbor algorithm error-corrected the raw reads and collapsed the reads into unique sequences, merging closely related sequences to remove PCR and sequencing errors. Alignment of CDR3 sequences to IMGT reference sequences was used to assign V, D and J gene segments. For a sequence to be retained, at least a six-nucleotide match to both a V gene segment and a J gene segment was required. Rearrangements were called productive when the CDR3 lacked stop codons and stayed in frame with V and J; all others were non-productive. Following IMGT convention, CDR3 was defined as the stretch from the second conserved V-encoded cysteine up to the conserved J-encoded phenylalanine. Sequences without an unambiguous match to a single V gene segment were excluded from the earlier analysis of a few hundred of the donors. In an earlier analysis of approximately 610 of the donors, V segments were called functional above 56.7% productive rearrangements and were called segregating when the between-donor standard deviation exceeded 5%. A statistical classification framework was built for diagnosing cytomegalovirus status from the catalog of TCR beta chain sequences. V and J gene assignment, in a later analysis, came from comparing TCR nucleotide sequences with IMGT/GENE-DB human TR gene sequences. The TCRdist pipeline was used in a later analysis to assign CDR3 sequences and most-parsimonious VDJ recombination scenarios. In a later analysis, each TCR beta chain was defined by its CDR3 amino acid sequence together with its V-gene family, and reads lacking a unique V-gene family were excluded. A later analysis removed 592 highly shared, low-generation-probability nucleotide sequences to deal with suspected cross-contamination and a sequencing artifact. A later analysis calculated a clonal expansion index for each public chain from normalized within-repertoire ranks of inferred template counts. In a later analysis, generation probabilities were computed with a VDJ recombination model fitted to out-of-frame rearrangements, and the resulting probabilities were checked against IGoR. Hypergeometric tests were used in a later analysis to score TCR-TCR, TCR-HLA and TCR-CMV co-occurrence, with a repertoire-size bias correction applied to the TCR pairs. False discovery rates were estimated in a later analysis by permuting HLA or CMV assignments 20 times. In a later analysis, co-occurring TCRs were grouped with DBSCAN, and TCRdist sequence similarity was added when clustering was performed within HLA-allele-positive subsets. Repertoires with fewer than 30,000 or more than 120,000 public chains were left out of co-occurrence clustering, as were five repertoires with anomalous nucleotide sharing. Entries here come from immuneACCESS through TCRdb and include only in-frame sequences with V and J called. Some clones fail to appear in such tables; in the studies checked, an unresolved V gene covers under half of the shortfall, and the cause of the remainder is unknown. V, J and clone size are those of that table, while D and trimming were read from the DNA. The sample data list 85,000 to 130,000 clones, and more than 60% of these were observed just once. 2% to 2.5% of the sample goes to the ten largest clones.

Points the paper makes about the study in general: In an earlier analysis of a few hundred of the donors, most TCR beta V segments were observed in productive rearrangements about 87% or about 30% of the time, broadly matching IMGT annotations. Because HLA typing was missing for some donors at each locus, association tests included only the typed subset. In a later analysis, HLA-associated TCR beta chains were found to be more clonally expanded and to have lower generation probabilities than equally common non-associated chains. This cohort had only TCR beta chains sequenced, and the lack of alpha or paired-chain data limited which features could be detected. Several of the top co-occurrence clusters appeared to be linked to parvovirus B19, influenza, CMV and Epstein-Barr virus, according to a later analysis. Most CMV-associated TCR beta chains appeared to be HLA-restricted in a later analysis, and the HLA associations seemed to be driven largely by CMV exposure. A later analysis associated 16,951 TCR beta sequences with specific HLA alleles at a false discovery rate of 0.05. Correlated functional status among segregating V segments might be attributable to linkage disequilibrium, but an unknown experimental factor could not be ruled out. Most TCR sequences were seen in very few donors, while some public TCRs were found in many individuals. In vitro tests confirmed that three of the cytomegalovirus-associated TCR beta chains recognize cytomegalovirus antigens. About 15 rarely observed V segments, including chromosome 9 orphons, were excluded from the earlier analysis of approximately 500 of the donors because counts were too low. It was suggested by the authors that the approach could potentially be generalized to other disease states and immunological phenotypes. In a later genetic analysis, a missense DCLRE1C variant was associated with V-gene and J-gene trimming of TCR beta chains, and the association was replicated in an independent cohort. Some IMGT-functional V segments, including TRBV6-2 and TRBV6-3, could not be distinguished by the 87-base-pair reads and were therefore excluded. A later analysis found that TCR association rates varied across HLA loci, with DRB1 alleles showing the most associated TCRs and HLA-C alleles the fewest. A further reported finding was that TCR beta sequences accurately predicted the HLA-A and HLA-B alleles for most subjects in the first cohort. Immune exposure information for the cohort was limited to CMV serostatus. The study gave a list of under 200 TCR beta chains associated with cytomegalovirus. The sequencing pipeline was judged likely to have produced a cluster of highly shared sequence variants as a technical artifact. Presence/absence analyses assumed roughly uniform sequencing depth across donors, an assumption that may not hold. The classifier was reported to diagnose cytomegalovirus status with high specificity and sensitivity in both the original cohort and the validation cohort. When HLA alleles, especially DR and DQ, strongly co-occurred, TCR associations were difficult to assign to individual alleles. A later genetic analysis reported fewer N-insertions in productive TCRs among donors in an Asian-associated ancestry cluster than the roughly 650-donor mean.

A distance of 20 bases separates the germline ends of V and J, which lose 4 bases and 4 bases respectively. The CDR3 spans 16 residues, from the cysteine through the phenylalanine. Solely the CDR3 DNA is kept, with 48 bases framed from the first base. Based on the germline V gene (reference sequence), the CDR1 and CDR2 sequences are SGHNT and YYREEE. The receptor's source is a man aged 35 to 55 in good health and CMV-seronegative. The chain is made from TRBV5-4 and TRBJ1-2; the D gene cannot be resolved reliably. Sequenced input: PBMCs. The CDR3 region has the sequence CASSRNAGGNGYGYTF. In nucleotide form, the sequence is TGTGCCAGCAGCCGGAACGCGGGCGGGAACGGCTATGGCTACACCTTC.